Below, one T cell receptor (beta chain) is given with its context. What it binds is unknown. This entry comes from a study of beta chain features in type 1 diabetes. About the study: Examination of sorted cells across all samples involved 98,000,000 or so cells. Study results and caveats: It was not settled here whether HLA type affects TCRB rearrangement. Fewer junction insertions and more nucleotide deletions appeared in type 1 diabetes patients.

Central memory, naive, regulatory and stem cell-like memory CD4+ cells were sorted by CD45RO/CCR7/CD25/CD127/CD95/CD27. The CDR3 is 20 residues long. Sequenced material consisted of expressed TCRB transcripts (all of the isolated RNA was reverse transcribed). The table came from immunoSEQ multiplex PCR; TCRdb's copy has only in-frame clones and leaves some out. The sample gives roughly 450,000 clones, roughly 10% of which show up once; about 0.042% is in the top ten. Sequencing was done on a sample of naive CD4+ T cells from blood. The TCR originated in a woman aged 18-35 years in good health. The chain links TRBV21-1 to TRBJ2-7. TRBV21-1 is a known pseudogene. In DNA form, the CDR3 reads TGTGCCAGCAGCAAACGACGCGAGGGACGATTTGCCAATCAAACCTACGAGCAGTACGTC. This sequence encodes CASSKRREGRFANQTYEQYV.